Each of the 16 T cell receptor beta chains below was sequenced from the same sample in a study of metastatic and nonmetastatic thyroid tumors. Thyroid surgery took place with no prior treatment in any patient. TCRdb reprocessed the PCR reads via MiXCR. Among tens of thousands of clones, about 20% were seen once, and the ten largest hold about 4.1%. The material sequenced was blood. The receptors stem from a female donor with papillary thyroid cancer or a benign thyroid nodule (not recorded which). Some clones in this sample may be carry-over from other donors' samples.

The chain joins TRBV20-1 to TRBJ2-3; TRBD2 might be the D (6 bases). The V and J ends lost 0 bases and 6 bases respectively, with 16 bases between them. This CDR3 has 15 residues. In germline, CDR1 is DFQATT, CDR2 SNEGSKA (reference sequence). The CDR3 protein is CSARDGGDEADTQYF. In DNA, the CDR3 is TGCAGTGCTAGAGATGGAGGGGACGAGGCGGATACGCAGTATTTT.

V is TRBV10-2 and J is TRBJ2-3; possible D gene TRBD2, 5 bases. The length of the CDR3 is 18 residues. The V gene's germline CDR1 is WSHSY and CDR2 SAAADI. V lost 10 bases to trimming and J lost 0 bases, with 26 bases between them. CDR3 nucleotide sequence: TGCGCCATCAGGACGCGAGAAGCTAGCTGTTCTAGCACAGATACGCAGTATTTT. Residues: CAIRTREASCSSTDTQYF.

J is TRBJ1-2 and V is TRBV5-1; D unclear. This CDR3 has 14 amino acids. Germline CDR1 SGHRS, CDR2 YFSETQ. Trimming left V 4 bases short and J 12 bases short, with 22 bases between. The CDR3 sequence: CASSPGGPVRHNTF. Here the CDR3 DNA reads TGCGCCAGCAGCCCGGGCGGACCGGTACGCCACAACACCTTC.

The chain links TRBV27 to TRBJ1-1; D is ambiguous. Trimming removed 3 bases from V and 9 bases from J, with 14 bases in between. Germline assignment: CDR1 MNHEY and CDR2 SMNVEV (reference sequence). The CDR3 is 13 residues long. CDR3 sequence reads: CASSFSAPEKAFF. The CDR3 DNA follows: TGTGCCAGCAGTTTCTCAGCCCCAGAAAAAGCTTTCTTT.

A word on this clone: The junction departs from germline at one end; a sequencing error may be responsible. The V gene is TRBV11-1, the J gene TRBJ2-7, with 8 bases identical to TRBD2. Per germline, CDR1 SGHAT and CDR2 FQDESV (reference sequence). This CDR3 comprises 15 residues. The CDR3 nucleotides read TGTGCCAGCAGCTTAGGAACAAGCGGGAGACACGACCAGTACTTC. Translated, it gives CASSLGTSGRHDQYF.

With respect to this clone: A much more abundant neighbour one base away suggests this may be a read error. The chain is built from TRBV4-2 and TRBJ2-1; 8 nucleotides match TRBD1. This CDR3 has 16 amino acids. CDR1 is LGHNA, CDR2 YNFKEQ, per germline. CDR3: CPSSPLLGTGDNEQFF. CDR3 nucleotide sequence: TGTCCCAGCAGCCCTCTCCTCGGGACAGGTGATAATGAGCAGTTCTTC.

This clone came up many times. DNA of the CDR3: TGTGCCAGCAGTTTTAGGGCCCTGGGGCAGCGGGGGTACAATGAGCAGTTCTTC. Translating gives CASSFRALGQRGYNEQFF. V and J are TRBV12-3 or TRBV12-4 and TRBJ2-1; 8 positions agree with TRBD2. V shed 3 bases, J shed 4 bases, and the junction held 14 bases outside the gene matches. The CDR3 has 18 amino acids.

The chain employs TRBV5-1 and TRBJ2-1, with TRBD2 identical over 7 bases. Germline V gene data show CDR1 as SGHRS and CDR2 as YFSETQ. The CDR3 spans 15 residues. The trim removed 3 bases at V and 1 base at J, leaving 4 bases unmatched. The CDR3 coding sequence is TGCGCCAGCAGCTCTACCGGGGGGTCCTACAATGAGCAGTTCTTC. This encodes CASSSTGGSYNEQFF. The whole variable domain, filled in from reference TRBV5-1 and TRBJ2-1, reads KAGVTQTPRYLIKTRGQQVTLSCSPISGHRSVSWYQQTPGQGLQFLFEYFSETQRNKGNFPGRFSGRQFSNSRSEMNVSTLELGDSALYLCASSSTGGSYNEQFFGPGTRLTVL.

This clone was detected many times. The V call is TRBV20-1, the J call TRBJ2-5; tentatively, D is TRBD2 (5 bases). The V end was cut by 5 bases, the J end by 5 bases, with 12 bases between. CDR3 size: 12 residues. Germline lookup yields CDR1 DFQATT and CDR2 SNEGSKA (reference sequence). CDR3: CSAYTSSETQYF. Here the CDR3 DNA reads TGCAGTGCTTATACTAGTTCCGAGACCCAGTACTTC.

This clone occurred many times. This chain connects TRBV5-1 to TRBJ2-5, with 8 nucleotides matching TRBD2. The CDR3 has 14 amino acids. The V segment lost 4 bases and the J segment 7 bases; nucleotides outside the gene matches: 9. CDR1 is SGHRS, CDR2 YFSETQ, per germline. The CDR3 reads CASSTSGLEGTQYF. DNA for the CDR3: TGCGCCAGCAGCACCTCGGGACTAGAAGGGACCCAGTACTTC.

In its sample, this clone was seen many times. The V call is TRBV28, the J call TRBJ1-6; 7 bases fit TRBD1. V was pared by 3 bases and J by 5 bases, with 4 bases of the junction left unmatched. CDR3 length equals 15 residues. Germline-derived CDR1 and CDR2 are MDHEN and SYDVKM. The CDR3 loop is CASSFGTVDNSPLHF. CDR3 nucleotide sequence: TGTGCCAGCAGTTTTGGGACAGTCGATAATTCACCCCTCCACTTT.

In this sample, this clone turned up many times. The rearrangement uses TRBV20-1 and TRBJ2-7; 8 bases map to TRBD2. Trimming cost V 0 bases and J 2 bases; bases outside gene matches: 3. Germline V gene data show CDR1 as DFQATT and CDR2 as SNEGSKA (reference sequence). This CDR3 has 14 amino acids. CDR3 sequence (DNA): TGCAGTGCTAGAGATTTGGGACTAGCCTACGAGCAGTACTTC. This encodes CSARDLGLAYEQYF.

This clone has just one count. At one end the junction does not follow the germline gene, possibly because of a read error. This sequence joins TRBV11-2 and TRBJ2-3, with 14 bases identical to TRBD2. The CDR3 contains 15 residues. CDR1 and CDR2 (germline): SGHAT, FQNNGV. The CDR3 DNA reads TGTGCCAGCAGCCCGCGACTAGCGGGAGGGGATACGCGGTATTTT. Translating gives CASSPRLAGGDTRYF.

This clone showed up many times. The rearrangement uses TRBV7-8 and TRBJ1-2; 10 bases map to TRBD1. The J segment lost 1 base and the V segment lost 1 base, leaving 3 bases of the junction unmatched. The CDR3 contains 16 residues. Germline V gene data show CDR1 as SGHVS and CDR2 as FQNEAQ. In nucleotides, the CDR3 is TGTGCCAGCAGCTTAGGACAGGGGGCTGTTAACTATGGCTACACCTTC. Translating gives CASSLGQGAVNYGYTF. The whole variable domain, filled in from reference TRBV7-8 and TRBJ1-2, reads GAGVSQSPRYKVAKRGQDVALRCDPISGHVSLFWYQQALGQGPEFLTYFQNEAQLDKSGLPSDRFFAERPEGSVSTLKIQRTQQEDSAVYLCASSLGQGAVNYGYTFGSGTRLTVV.

This clone ranks as medium-sized. This chain connects TRBV20-1 to TRBJ1-6; D is uncertain. V was clipped by 3 bases and J by 9 bases, with 15 bases between them. CDR3 length: 14 residues. Germline V gene data show CDR1 as DFQATT and CDR2 as SNEGSKA (reference sequence). CDR3 sequence: CSASSQVGSSPLHF. In nucleotides, the CDR3 is TGCAGTGCTAGTAGCCAGGTCGGTTCTTCACCCCTCCACTTT.

This clone was found many times. The chain joins TRBV19 to TRBJ1-2, with 7 positions matching TRBD1. Unmatched junction bases numbered 12, after V lost 7 bases and J lost 4 bases. Germline lookup yields CDR1 LNHDA and CDR2 SQIVND (reference sequence). This CDR3 spans 15 amino acids. CDR3 nucleotide sequence: TGTGCCAGTACCCCAACAGGAGGGGGCGGCTATGGCTACACCTTC. Translation: CASTPTGGGGYGYTF. The full variable domain, in which reference TRBV19 and TRBJ1-2 provide the parts outside the CDR3, is DGGITQSPKYLFRKEGQNVTLSCEQNLNHDAMYWYRQDPGQGLRLIYYSQIVNDFQKGDIAEGYSVSREKKESFPLTVTSAQKNPTAFYLCASTPTGGGGYGYTFGSGTRLTVV.